A single sample gave rise to the 9 T cell receptor beta chains below, sequenced in a study of identical twins. TCRdb re-analysed the 5' RACE reads in MiXCR, keeping a single row per CDR3 protein. The table records some 900,000 distinct CDR3 sequences, approximately 13% of them present only once. These sequences were also reported in another study, on yellow fever vaccine responses in identical twins.

Material for sequencing was PBMCs. The origin of the receptors is a young woman in good health.

In this sample, this clonotype turned up a few times. Here the CDR3 omits its conserved ending phenylalanine or tryptophan, so a read error is the likely source. J is TRBJ2-2 and V is TRBV29-1; maybe TRBD1 (5 bases). Trimming pared 6 bases from V and 0 bases from J, leaving 11 bases between. CDR3 length equals 14 residues. Germline lookup yields CDR1 SQVTM and CDR2 ANQGSEA. CDR3 amino acids: CSVGDRPNTGELFS. CDR3 in DNA: TGCAGCGTGGGCGACAGACCGAACACCGGGGAGCTGTTTTCT.

In this sample, this clonotype turned up a few times. J is TRBJ1-1 and V is TRBV28; TRBD1 aligns across 8 bases. CDR1 is MDHEN and CDR2 is SYDVKM in the germline V gene. Trimming took 5 bases from V and 7 from J; bases not matched to a gene: 9. The CDR3 is 14 amino acids. The CDR3 protein is CASSLPGGANEAFF. The CDR3 region has the DNA TGTGCCAGCAGTCTACCAGGGGGCGCCAATGAAGCTTTCTTT.

V is TRBV15 and J is TRBJ1-2, with 9 positions matching TRBD1. Germline V gene sequence: CDR1 LNHNV, CDR2 YYDKDF (reference sequence). The CDR3 totals 15 residues. Trimming removed 0 bases from V and 6 bases from J; junction bases left unmatched: 5. CDR3 in amino acids: CATSRDQGQGHGYTF. CDR3 nucleotides: TGTGCCACCAGCAGAGACCAGGGACAGGGTCATGGCTACACCTTC. Together with reference TRBV15 and TRBJ1-2, the CDR3 gives the full variable domain: DAMVIQNPRYQVTQFGKPVTLSCSQTLNHNVMYWYQQKSSQAPKLLFHYYDKDFNNEADTPDNFQSRRPNTSFCFLDIRSPGLGDTAMYLCATSRDQGQGHGYTFGSGTRLTVV.

The genes are TRBV7-8 and TRBJ2-3; 10 bases match TRBD2. With 5 bases clipped from V and 2 bases from J, the junction kept 7 bases outside the gene matches. Germline CDR1 and CDR2: SGHVS and FQNEAQ. This CDR3 comprises 16 residues. CDR3: CASSRSGGALTDTQYF. CDR3 in DNA: TGTGCCAGCAGCCGGAGCGGGGGGGCCCTCACAGATACGCAGTATTTT.

This clonotype was seen a few times. The V call is TRBV7-8, the J call TRBJ2-7, with D unresolved. The germline V and J ends were trimmed by 1 base and 4 bases, with 8 bases remaining between them. Germline CDR1 reads SGHVS; CDR2 reads FQNEAQ. The CDR3 totals 13 residues. CDR3 nucleotide sequence: TGTGCCAGCAGCTTAGGGGTCGGATACGAGCAGTACGTC. Protein sequence: CASSLGVGYEQYV.

This clonotype was detected ten times or more. The chain links TRBV20-1 to TRBJ2-5, with unresolved D. CDR1 is DFQATT and CDR2 is SNEGSKA in the germline V gene (reference sequence). V shed 5 bases and J shed 5 bases, with 12 bases lying between them. This CDR3 is built from 12 residues. The CDR3 DNA reads TGCAGTGCTCCGACGGCTGGCGAGACCCAGTACTTC. As protein: CSAPTAGETQYF.

In its sample, this clonotype was seen a few times. This chain uses TRBV27 with TRBJ2-5; 12 positions match TRBD2. CDR3 length: 16 amino acids. V shed 6 bases, J shed 3 bases, and the junction held 8 bases outside the gene matches. The germline gives CDR1 MNHEY, CDR2 SMNVEV (reference sequence). In DNA form, the CDR3 reads TGTGCCAGCAGCGCACATGGACTAGCGGGGAAAGAGACCCAGTACTTC. Its translation: CASSAHGLAGKETQYF.

The gene calls are TRBV6-1 and TRBJ1-5; tentatively, D is TRBD1 (6 bases). This CDR3 contains 13 residues. Deletions cut 3 bases from V and 7 bases from J, with 10 bases between. The germline gives CDR1 MNHNS, CDR2 SASEGT. The CDR3 here is CASSDRGRQPQHF. The DNA of the CDR3 is TGTGCCAGCAGTGATAGGGGGAGGCAGCCCCAGCATTTT.

This clonotype was seen at least ten times. The chain employs TRBV3-1 and TRBJ2-3; D gene unclear. Trimming left V 5 bases short and J 1 base short, with 13 bases between. The CDR3 spans 15 residues. Looked up from germline, CDR1 is LGHDT and CDR2 is YNNKEL (reference sequence). For the CDR3, the DNA is TGTGCCAGCAGCGAAAAATACAGCCGCACAGATACGCAGTATTTT. Translated, it gives CASSEKYSRTDTQYF.